A single sample is the source of the 11 T cell receptor beta chains below, sequenced in a study of Ad26.COV2.S vaccination and SARS-CoV-2 variants. Treatment here: roughly 20 received Ad26.COV2.S at low or high dose, single or two shots; roughly 5 received placebo; per-sample allocation not given. Samples were taken on day 63 after the first vaccine or placebo injection. Sequencing used immunoSEQ multiplex PCR; TCRdb keeps in-frame clones, though not all of them. The sample consists of roughly 380,000 clones, 85% to 90% of them appearing once. The sample consisted of peripheral blood, taken in a trial of Ad26.COV2.S vaccine versus placebo. The receptors originated from a person between 18 and 65 years old who received the Ad26.COV2.S COVID-19 vaccine or a placebo.

The chain employs TRBV30 and TRBJ2-7, with 7 bases matching TRBD1. The CDR3 is 12 amino acids. Germline trimming cut 5 bases from V and 2 bases from J; bases unmatched to any gene: 3. Germline V gives CDR1 GTSNPN, CDR2 SVGIG (reference sequence). The CDR3, as DNA: TGTGCCTGGGGACAGGCCACCTACGAGCAGTACTTC. As protein: CAWGQATYEQYF.

The chain recombines TRBV11-2 with TRBJ1-2; D ambiguous. V lost 5 bases and J lost 7, with 20 bases in between. Germline V gives CDR1 SGHAT, CDR2 FQNNGV. This CDR3 is built from 15 residues. The CDR3 DNA sequence: TGTGCCAGCAGCCCCCCCGTATTTCCCCTTGGTGGCTACACCTTC. Its translation: CASSPPVFPLGGYTF.

As for this clone: The same CDR3 also results from other DNA sequences found in this sample. The gene calls are TRBV7-2 and TRBJ1-1; D may be TRBD1 (5 bases). The germline V and J ends were trimmed by 0 bases and 1 base, with 6 bases remaining between them. CDR1 is SGHTA, CDR2 FQGNSA, per germline. CDR3 size: 14 residues. CDR3 in amino acids: CASSLAGGNTEAFF. The DNA of the CDR3 is TGTGCCAGCAGCTTAGCGGGGGGGAACACTGAAGCTTTCTTT.

CDR3 DNA: TGCGCCAGCCGGGACATGGGCTACGAGCAGTACTTC. Translation gives CASRDMGYEQYF. This chain uses TRBV10-2 with TRBJ2-7; D possibly corresponds to TRBD1 (6 bases). Germline-derived CDR1 and CDR2 are WSHSY and SAAADI. V gave up 8 bases and J gave up 3 bases, with 11 bases separating them. This CDR3 region has 12 residues.

The V gene is TRBV19, the J gene TRBJ2-2; 9 positions match TRBD1. Germline CDR1 LNHDA, CDR2 SQIVND (reference sequence). J gave up 5 bases and V 7 bases, and 8 bases lay outside the gene matches. This CDR3 is 15 amino acids long. The DNA of the CDR3 is TGTGCCAGTACTCCGGGACAGGGTAATACCGGGGAGCTGTTTTTT. This codes for CASTPGQGNTGELFF.

The chain has TRBV19 and TRBJ1-5; D is perhaps TRBD1 (6 bases). Trimming removed 5 bases from V and 3 bases from J, with 8 bases in between. CDR1 and CDR2 from the germline V gene are LNHDA and SQIVND (reference sequence). The CDR3 is 13 amino acids. CDR3 nucleotide sequence: TGTGCCAGTAGTCGGACAGTCAATCAGCCCCAGCATTTT. Translation: CASSRTVNQPQHF.

V gene TRBV4-3 combines with J gene TRBJ2-3, with D hard to call. The CDR3 consists of 16 residues. V was cut by 3 bases and J by 2 bases, with 15 bases left in between. The germline V gene has CDR1 LGHNA and CDR2 YSLEER. The DNA for the CDR3 is TGCGCCAGCAGCCAGTTGACTCCTATGCCCACAGATACGCAGTATTTT. Residues: CASSQLTPMPTDTQYF.

This clone was counted between two and nine times. The CDR3 region has the DNA TGTGCCAGCAGCCTTGCCACGTCCTATAATTCACCCCTCCACTTT. Amino acid sequence: CASSLATSYNSPLHF. The chain combines TRBV28 with TRBJ1-6; D is ambiguous. Trimming shortened V by 6 bases and J by 1 base, and 10 bases separated the two germline ends. The CDR3 is 15 residues long. Germline V lookup: CDR1 MDHEN, CDR2 SYDVKM.

The CDR3 loop is CASSHTTSTEAFF. CDR3 DNA: TGTGCCAGCAGTCATACGACCTCCACTGAAGCTTTCTTT. This chain connects TRBV12-3 or TRBV12-4 to TRBJ1-1; D is unclear. The CDR3 totals 13 residues. V lost 5 bases and J 4 bases, leaving 11 bases between the germline ends.

The rearrangement uses TRBV12-3 or TRBV12-4 and TRBJ2-7; weak D call: TRBD2 (6 bases). The CDR3 contains 12 residues. Trimming removed 3 bases from V and 6 bases from J, with 9 bases in between. In nucleotides, the CDR3 is TGTGCCAGCAGTTTGGCGGGGATCGAGCAGTACTTC. Residues: CASSLAGIEQYF.

Concerning this clone: An end of the junction does not agree with germline; a read error may underlie this. The chain joins TRBV7-7 to TRBJ2-3; TRBD2 matches at 12 bases. Per the germline V gene, CDR1 is SSHAT and CDR2 is FNYEAQ (reference sequence). CDR3 length equals 15 residues. CDR3 sequence: CASSLAGGVTDTQYF. The CDR3, as DNA: TGTGCCAGCAGCCTAGCGGGGGGGGTAACAGATACGCAGTATTTT.